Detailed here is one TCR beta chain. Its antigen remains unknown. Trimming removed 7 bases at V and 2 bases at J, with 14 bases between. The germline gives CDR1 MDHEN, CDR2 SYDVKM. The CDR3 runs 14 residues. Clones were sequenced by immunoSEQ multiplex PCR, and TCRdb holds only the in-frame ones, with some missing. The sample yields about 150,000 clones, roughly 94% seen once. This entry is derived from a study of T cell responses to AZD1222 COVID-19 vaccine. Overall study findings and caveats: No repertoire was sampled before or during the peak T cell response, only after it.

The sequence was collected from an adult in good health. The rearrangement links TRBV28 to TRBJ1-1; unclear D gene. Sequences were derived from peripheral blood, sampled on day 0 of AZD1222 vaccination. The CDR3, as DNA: TGTGCCAGCACCCCCGCAGACCGAAACACTGAAGCTTTCTTT. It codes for CASTPADRNTEAFF.